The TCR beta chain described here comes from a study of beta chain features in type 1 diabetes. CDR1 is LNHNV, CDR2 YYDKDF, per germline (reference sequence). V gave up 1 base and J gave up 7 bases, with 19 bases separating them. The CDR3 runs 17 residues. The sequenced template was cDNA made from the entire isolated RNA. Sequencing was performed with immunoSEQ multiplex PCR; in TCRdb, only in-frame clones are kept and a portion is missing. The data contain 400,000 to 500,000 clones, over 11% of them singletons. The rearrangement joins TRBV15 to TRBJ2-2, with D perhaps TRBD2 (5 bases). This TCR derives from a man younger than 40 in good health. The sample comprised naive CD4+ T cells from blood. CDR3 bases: TGTGCCACCAGCAGAGGCCCCGGGAATGTAATTCACGGGGAGCTGTTTTTT. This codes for CATSRGPGNVIHGELFF.